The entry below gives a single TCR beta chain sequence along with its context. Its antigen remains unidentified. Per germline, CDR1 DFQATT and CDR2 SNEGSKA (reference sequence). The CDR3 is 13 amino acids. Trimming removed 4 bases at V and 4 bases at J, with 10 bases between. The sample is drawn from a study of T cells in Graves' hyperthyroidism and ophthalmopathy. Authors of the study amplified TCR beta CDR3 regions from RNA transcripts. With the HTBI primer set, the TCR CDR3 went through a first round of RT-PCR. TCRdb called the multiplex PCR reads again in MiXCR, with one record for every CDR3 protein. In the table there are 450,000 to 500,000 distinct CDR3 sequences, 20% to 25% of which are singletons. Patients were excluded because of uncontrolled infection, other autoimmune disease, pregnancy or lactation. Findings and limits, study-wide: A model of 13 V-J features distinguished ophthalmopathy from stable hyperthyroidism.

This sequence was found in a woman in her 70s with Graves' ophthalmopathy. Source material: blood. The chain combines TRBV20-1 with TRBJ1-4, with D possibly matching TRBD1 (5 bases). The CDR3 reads CSATGHRNEKLFF. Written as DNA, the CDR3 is TGCAGTGCTACAGGACACCGTAATGAAAAACTGTTTTTT.